This T cell receptor (beta chain) comes out of a study of T cell changes during pregnancy in multiple sclerosis. Profiled with immunoSEQ multiplex PCR; TCRdb holds only in-frame clones, not every one. The repertoire holds 90,000 or so clones, with roughly 90% as singletons. V shed 0 bases, J shed 6 bases, and the junction held 21 bases outside the gene matches. Germline V gene lookup returns CDR1 MGHRA and CDR2 YSYEKL. This CDR3 is built from 20 residues. Sequences were derived from peripheral blood, sampled in the first trimester of pregnancy. The chain has TRBV4-1 and TRBJ2-3; 7 positions agree with TRBD2. The source is a female donor with multiple sclerosis, enrolled in a pregnancy study. The CDR3 DNA reads TGCGCCAGCAGCCAAGATATTAATCCGTGGGGAGGGCTAATTGTTGATACGCAGTATTTT. Translated, it gives CASSQDINPWGGLIVDTQYF.